This TCR beta chain was identified during a study of CD8 T cells in ankylosing spondylitis. From the 5' RACE reads, TCRdb called clonotypes with MiXCR, one entry per CDR3 protein. The sample contains around 280,000 distinct CDR3 sequences, 15% to 20% of which appear only once. The CDR3 is 19 amino acids. The V segment lost 4 bases and the J segment 5 bases; nucleotides outside the gene matches: 14. The sequenced material came from blood, either unsorted or a sorted T cell fraction (not recorded which). The TCR was taken from a male donor with ankylosing spondylitis or in good health (not recorded which). This rearrangement joins TRBV23-1 to TRBJ2-1; 13 nucleotides agree with TRBD2. TRBV23-1 is an ORF, and what it does is uncertain. DNA of the CDR3: TGCGCCAGCAGTCGGGACAGGCCGGGACTAGCGGGACGCGACAATGAGCAGTTCTTC. It is translated as CASSRDRPGLAGRDNEQFF.